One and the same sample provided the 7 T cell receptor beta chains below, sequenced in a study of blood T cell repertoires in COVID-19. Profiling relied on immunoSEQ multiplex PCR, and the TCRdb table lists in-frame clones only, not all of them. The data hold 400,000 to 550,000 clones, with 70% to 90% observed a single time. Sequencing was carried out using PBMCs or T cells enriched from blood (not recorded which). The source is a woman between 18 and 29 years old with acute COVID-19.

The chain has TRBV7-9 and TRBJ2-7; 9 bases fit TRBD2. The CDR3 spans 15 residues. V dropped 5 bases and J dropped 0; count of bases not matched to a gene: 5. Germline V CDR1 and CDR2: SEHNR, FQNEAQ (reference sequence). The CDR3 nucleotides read TGTGCCAGCAGCCAGGGACTAGCAATCTCCTACGAGCAGTACTTC. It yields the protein CASSQGLAISYEQYF.

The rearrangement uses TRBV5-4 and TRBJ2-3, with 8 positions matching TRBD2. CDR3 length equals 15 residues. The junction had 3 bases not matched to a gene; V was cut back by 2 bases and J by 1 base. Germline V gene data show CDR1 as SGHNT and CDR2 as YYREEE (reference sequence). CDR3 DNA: TGTGCCAGCAGCTTAGCGGGAGAAGGCACAGATACGCAGTATTTT. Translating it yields CASSLAGEGTDTQYF.

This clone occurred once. This chain's CDR3 is CASSEEGQNTEAFF. CDR3 coding DNA: TGCGCCAGCAGTGAAGAGGGCCAGAACACTGAAGCTTTCTTT. The gene calls are TRBV10-1 and TRBJ1-1; unclear D gene. Trimming removed 3 bases from V and 1 base from J, with 9 bases in between. Germline V gene sequence: CDR1 WNHNN, CDR2 SYGVQD (reference sequence). The CDR3 is 14 amino acids.

The CDR3 DNA sequence: TGTGCCATCAGTTCCTCCGGACAGGGAAGAAATTCACCCCTCCACTTT. This encodes CAISSSGQGRNSPLHF. This chain connects TRBV10-3 to TRBJ1-6; 8 bases agree with TRBD1. The trim removed 5 bases at V and 7 bases at J, leaving 10 bases unmatched. Germline V gene sequence: CDR1 ENHRY, CDR2 SYGVKD. CDR3 length: 16 amino acids.

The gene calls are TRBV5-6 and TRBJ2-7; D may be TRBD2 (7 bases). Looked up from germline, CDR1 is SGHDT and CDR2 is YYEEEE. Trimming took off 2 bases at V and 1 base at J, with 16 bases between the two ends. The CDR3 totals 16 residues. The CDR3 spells CASSFGGAILSYEQYF. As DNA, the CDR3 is TGTGCCAGCAGCTTTGGGGGGGCTATTCTATCCTACGAGCAGTACTTC.

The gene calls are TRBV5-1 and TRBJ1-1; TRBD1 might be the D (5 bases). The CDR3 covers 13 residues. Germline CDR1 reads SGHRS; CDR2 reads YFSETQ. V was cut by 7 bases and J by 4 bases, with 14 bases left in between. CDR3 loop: CASGRVLSTEAFF. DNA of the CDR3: TGCGCCAGCGGCAGGGTCCTTTCCACTGAAGCTTTCTTT. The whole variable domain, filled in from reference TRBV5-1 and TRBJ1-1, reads KAGVTQTPRYLIKTRGQQVTLSCSPISGHRSVSWYQQTPGQGLQFLFEYFSETQRNKGNFPGRFSGRQFSNSRSEMNVSTLELGDSALYLCASGRVLSTEAFFGQGTRLTVV.

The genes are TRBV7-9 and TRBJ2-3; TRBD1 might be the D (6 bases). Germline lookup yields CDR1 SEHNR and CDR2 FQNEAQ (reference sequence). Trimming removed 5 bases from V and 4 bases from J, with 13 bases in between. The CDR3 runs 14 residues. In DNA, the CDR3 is TGTGCCAGCAGCCCAGAGGGGGTAGCAGATACGCAGTATTTT. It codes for CASSPEGVADTQYF.